This TCR beta chain was recorded in a study of blood T cell repertoires in COVID-19. Study at large: COVID-19 samples collected from the United States, Italy and Spain covered acute and convalescent phases. PBMCs, B-cell-depleted T cells, or T cells were the source of the cDNA or gDNA that made up the material.

Clones were read by immunoSEQ multiplex PCR, and TCRdb kept only the in-frame ones, dropping some. The sample records around 200,000 clones, about 85% being singletons. Germline V gene data show CDR1 as MRHNA and CDR2 as SNTAGT. The J segment lost 8 bases and the V segment lost 2 bases, leaving 5 bases of the junction unmatched. There are 14 residues in the CDR3. The clonotype originates from a man in his forties or fifties with acute or convalescent COVID-19. Material: peripheral blood. J is TRBJ2-3 and V is TRBV6-4; 9 bases are a match to TRBD1. The CDR3 protein is CASSDPTGGFTQYF. CDR3 nucleotide sequence: TGTGCCAGCAGTGACCCGACAGGGGGTTTTACGCAGTATTTT.